This entry lists 20 T cell receptor beta chains sequenced from one sample in a study of cytomegalovirus exposure and HLA in healthy donors (dated by TCRdb to between 2016 and 2019). Receptor libraries were prepared by the immunoSEQ multiplex PCR assay. For the multiplex PCR, a mixture combining 60 forward primers for TCR Vbeta segments and 13 reverse primers for TCR Jbeta segments was used. TCRdb provides this immuneACCESS table in a form limited to in-frame rearrangements. Some clones are lacking; in checked studies, under half of them reflect an unresolved V gene, and why the rest are absent is not known. The sample contains about 76,000 clones, approximately 79% of them found a single time. The ten largest clones take up over 2% of the sample. The sequenced sample consisted of PBMCs. These receptors were obtained from a man aged 25 to 40 in good health and CMV-seronegative.

The chain has TRBV7-9 and TRBJ2-3; no firm D call. The CDR3 runs 15 residues. The V end was cut by 4 bases, the J end by 1 base, with 12 bases between. Germline V gene data show CDR1 as SEHNR and CDR2 as FQNEAQ (reference sequence). In nucleotides, the CDR3 is TGTGCCAGCAGCTCCGACTCCCCGGGCACAGATACGCAGTATTTT. Amino acids: CASSSDSPGTDTQYF. Together with reference TRBV7-9 and TRBJ2-3, the CDR3 gives the full variable domain: DTGVSQNPRHKITKRGQNVTFRCDPISEHNRLYWYRQTLGQGPEFLTYFQNEAQLEKSRLLSDRFSAERPKGSFSTLEIQRTEQGDSAMYLCASSSDSPGTDTQYFGPGTRLTVL.

The chain is built from TRBV7-2 and TRBJ1-2; D perhaps matches TRBD1 (5 bases). Germline values: CDR1 SGHTA, CDR2 FQGNSA. CDR3 length equals 15 residues. Trimming removed 6 bases at V and 4 bases at J, with 18 bases between. Here the CDR3 reads CASSYPQGTGYGYTF. The CDR3 bases are TGTGCCAGCAGTTATCCTCAGGGTACAGGCTATGGCTACACCTTC.

This chain joins TRBV10-3 and TRBJ2-7, with D perhaps matching TRBD1 (8 bases). This CDR3 contains 14 residues. Trimming left V 10 bases short and J 2 bases short, with 18 bases between. Germline V gene data show CDR1 as ENHRY and CDR2 as SYGVKD. CDR3 amino acids: CATGQGGSTYEQYF. The CDR3 nucleotides are TGTGCCACTGGACAGGGAGGGTCGACCTACGAGCAGTACTTC.

The chain recombines TRBV30 with TRBJ1-5, with 7 bases lining up with TRBD1. CDR3 length equals 13 residues. With V trimmed by 3 bases and J by 6 bases, 5 bases remained unmatched. From germline, CDR1 is GTSNPN and CDR2 SVGIG (reference sequence). The CDR3, as DNA: TGTGCCTGGAGGGGAACAGGGGCTCAGCCCCAGCATTTT. Translation: CAWRGTGAQPQHF.

For the CDR3, the DNA is TGTGCCTGGGGTAGAGAGACCCAGTACTTC. Its translation: CAWGRETQYF. The rearrangement joins TRBV30 to TRBJ2-5; D gene uncertain. The CDR3 is 10 residues long. Trimming removed 5 bases at V and 4 bases at J, with 5 bases between. Germline values: CDR1 GTSNPN, CDR2 SVGIG (reference sequence). Drawing the rest from reference TRBV30 and TRBJ2-5, the complete variable domain is SQTIHQWPATLVQPVGSPLSLECTVEGTSNPNLYWYRQAAGRGLQLLFYSVGIGQISSEVPQNLSASRPQDRQFILSSKKLLLSDSGFYLCAWGRETQYFGPGTRLLVL.

This chain links TRBV28 with TRBJ1-4; TRBD1 aligns across 9 bases. Unmatched junction bases numbered 8, after V lost 4 bases and J lost 5 bases. Germline CDR1 MDHEN, CDR2 SYDVKM. The length of the CDR3 is 16 residues. In nucleotides, the CDR3 is TGTGCCAGCAGTTCAAGTAGGACAGGGGCAAATGAAAAACTGTTTTTT. Its translation is CASSSSRTGANEKLFF.

The chain uses TRBV6-1 and TRBJ1-6; D may be TRBD1 (5 bases). Trimming shortened V by 5 bases and J by 5 bases, and 10 bases separated the two germline ends. Per the germline V gene, CDR1 is MNHNS and CDR2 is SASEGT. This CDR3 spans 14 amino acids. The CDR3, as DNA: TGTGCCAGCAGTCGACAGAATAATAATTCACCCCTCCACTTT. It translates to CASSRQNNNSPLHF.

In DNA form, the CDR3 reads TGTGCCAGCGGCGCGACAGGGGGCCAGGAAAAACTGTTTTTT. The encoded protein is CASGATGGQEKLFF. V is TRBV28 and J is TRBJ1-4, with 10 bases that match TRBD1. V shed 8 bases, J shed 8 bases, and the junction held 8 bases outside the gene matches. The CDR3 covers 14 residues. From germline, CDR1 is MDHEN and CDR2 SYDVKM.

The rearrangement links TRBV10-2 to TRBJ2-1; 16 bases are shared with TRBD2. Germline CDR1 and CDR2: WSHSY and SAAADI. The CDR3 sequence is 17 residues long. Trimming removed 7 bases from V and 0 bases from J; junction bases left unmatched: 3. CDR3 in DNA: TGCGCCAGCACGGGACTAGCGGGAGGGAGCTCCTACAATGAGCAGTTCTTC. It translates to CASTGLAGGSSYNEQFF.

This clone was seen only a few times. V usage is TRBV28 and J usage is TRBJ2-2; 8 bases agree with TRBD1. CDR3 length: 18 amino acids. With V trimmed by 5 bases and J by 0 bases, 11 bases remained unmatched. CDR1 is MDHEN, CDR2 SYDVKM, per germline. This CDR3 is CASSPSGEDRANTGELFF. The DNA of the CDR3 is TGTGCCAGCAGTCCCAGTGGAGAGGACAGGGCGAACACCGGGGAGCTGTTTTTT.

The V call is TRBV28, the J call TRBJ2-7; D is perhaps TRBD1 (6 bases). V lost 6 bases and J lost 6, with 18 bases in between. The CDR3 has 14 residues. In germline, CDR1 is MDHEN, CDR2 SYDVKM. The CDR3 coding sequence is TGTGCCAGCAGCACAGGGTTTGGGGTTTCCGAGCAGTACTTC. It codes for CASSTGFGVSEQYF.

The genes are TRBV30 and TRBJ1-1, with a weak D call TRBD1 (5 bases). CDR1 and CDR2 from the germline V gene are GTSNPN and SVGIG (reference sequence). V lost 0 bases and J 6 bases, leaving 14 bases between the germline ends. The CDR3 has 14 amino acids. The CDR3 here is CAWSVGGGAAEAFF. Here the CDR3 DNA reads TGTGCCTGGAGTGTTGGCGGGGGAGCGGCTGAAGCTTTCTTT.

There are a few counts of this clone. The chain uses TRBV6-6 and TRBJ2-7; D is ambiguous. Germline values: CDR1 MNHNY, CDR2 SVGAGI (reference sequence). V was cut by 6 bases and J by 1 base, with 7 bases left in between. The CDR3 consists of 12 residues. The CDR3 is CASSPESYEQYF. CDR3 DNA: TGTGCCAGCAGCCCCGAGTCCTACGAGCAGTACTTC.

The chain carries TRBV4-3 and TRBJ2-2; D remains unclear. The germline V gene encodes CDR1 LGHNA and CDR2 YSLEER. The CDR3 spans 15 residues. Trimming took off 0 bases at V and 4 bases at J, with 9 bases between the two ends. The CDR3 DNA reads as TGCGCCAGCAGCCAAGACGCCACAGTCACCGGGGAGCTGTTTTTT. Amino acids: CASSQDATVTGELFF.

The chain joins TRBV6-1 to TRBJ2-7; maybe TRBD1 (5 bases). The CDR3 spans 12 residues. Germline V CDR1 and CDR2: MNHNS, SASEGT. V dropped 4 bases and J dropped 2 bases, with 6 bases sitting between them. CDR3 residues: CASSGTPYEQYF. The CDR3 DNA reads TGTGCCAGCAGTGGGACACCCTACGAGCAGTACTTC.

This chain uses TRBV2 with TRBJ2-4, with D perhaps TRBD1 (5 bases). The V end was cut by 6 bases, the J end by 8 bases, with 20 bases between. Germline V lookup: CDR1 SNHLY, CDR2 FYNNEI. CDR3 length: 15 residues. This chain's CDR3 is CASSGTTGFPDIQYF. The CDR3 DNA reads TGTGCCAGCAGCGGTACCACAGGATTTCCGGACATTCAGTACTTC. The full variable domain, completed using reference TRBV2 and TRBJ2-4, is EPEVTQTPSHQVTQMGQEVILRCVPISNHLYFYWYRQILGQKVEFLVSFYNNEISEKSEIFDDQFSVERPDGSNFTLKIRSTKLEDSAMYFCASSGTTGFPDIQYFGAGTRLSVL.

The chain has TRBV18 and TRBJ2-7; weak D call: TRBD2 (6 bases). V gave up 2 bases and J gave up 1 base, with 9 bases separating them. From germline, CDR1 is KGHSH and CDR2 LQKENI. The CDR3 consists of 14 residues. CDR3 region: CASSPSGPSYEQYF. CDR3 nucleotides: TGTGCCAGCTCACCAAGCGGGCCTTCCTACGAGCAGTACTTC.

This rearrangement joins TRBV15 to TRBJ1-6; D gene ambiguous. Germline V lookup: CDR1 LNHNV, CDR2 YYDKDF (reference sequence). Trimming pared 0 bases from V and 0 bases from J, leaving 24 bases between. The CDR3 is 22 residues long. The CDR3 here is CATSRDFSIGQAEFSYNSPLHF. CDR3 bases: TGTGCCACCAGCAGAGATTTCAGTATAGGCCAGGCCGAATTCTCCTATAATTCACCCCTCCACTTT.

This clone occurred once. J is TRBJ2-2 and V is TRBV6-5; D unresolved. This CDR3 is 14 amino acids long. Looked up from germline, CDR1 is MNHEY and CDR2 is SVGAGI. Trimming removed 3 bases from V and 1 base from J, with 6 bases in between. CDR3 nucleotide sequence: TGTGCCAGCAGTTATTCACTGAACACCGGGGAGCTGTTTTTT. Translated: CASSYSLNTGELFF.

Turning to this clone: The junction differs from germline at one of its ends, possibly a read error. V usage is TRBV5-1 and J usage is TRBJ2-7; the D gene is possibly TRBD1 (5 bases). The CDR3 is made up of 15 amino acids. CDR1 and CDR2 (germline): SGHRS, YFSETQ. The chain's CDR3 is CTSSLGVQGREEQYF. In DNA, the CDR3 is TGCACCAGCAGCTTGGGTGTTCAGGGAAGAGAGGAGCAGTACTTC.